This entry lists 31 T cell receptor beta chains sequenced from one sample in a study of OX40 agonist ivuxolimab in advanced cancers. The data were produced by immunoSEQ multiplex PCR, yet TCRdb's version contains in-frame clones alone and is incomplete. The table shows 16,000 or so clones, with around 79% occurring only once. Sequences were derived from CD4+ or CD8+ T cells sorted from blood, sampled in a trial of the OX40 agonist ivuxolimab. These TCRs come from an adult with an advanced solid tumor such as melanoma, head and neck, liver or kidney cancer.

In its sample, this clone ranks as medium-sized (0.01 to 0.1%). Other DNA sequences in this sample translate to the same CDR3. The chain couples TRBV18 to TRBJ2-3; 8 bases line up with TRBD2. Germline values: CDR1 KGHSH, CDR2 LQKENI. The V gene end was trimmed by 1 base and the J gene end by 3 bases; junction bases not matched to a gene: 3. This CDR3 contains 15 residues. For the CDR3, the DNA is TGTGCCAGCTCACCACTAGCGGGGAGTACAGATACGCAGTATTTT. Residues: CASSPLAGSTDTQYF.

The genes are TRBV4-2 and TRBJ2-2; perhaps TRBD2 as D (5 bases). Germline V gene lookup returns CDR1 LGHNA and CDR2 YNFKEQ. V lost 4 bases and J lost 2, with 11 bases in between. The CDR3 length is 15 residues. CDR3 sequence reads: CASSPRTGNTGELFF. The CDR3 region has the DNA TGTGCCAGCAGCCCACGGACGGGAAACACCGGGGAGCTGTTTTTT.

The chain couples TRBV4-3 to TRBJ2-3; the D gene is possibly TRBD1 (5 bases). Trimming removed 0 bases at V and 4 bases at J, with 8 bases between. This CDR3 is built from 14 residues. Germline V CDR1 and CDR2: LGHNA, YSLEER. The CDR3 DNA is TGCGCCAGCAGCCAAGAAGAAGGGGCAGATACGCAGTATTTT. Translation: CASSQEEGADTQYF.

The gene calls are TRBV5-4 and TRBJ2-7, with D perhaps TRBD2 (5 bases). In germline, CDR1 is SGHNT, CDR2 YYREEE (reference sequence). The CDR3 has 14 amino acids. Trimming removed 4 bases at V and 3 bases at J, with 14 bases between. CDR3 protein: CASSAGLESYEQYF. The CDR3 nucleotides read TGTGCCAGCAGCGCCGGACTGGAGAGCTACGAGCAGTACTTC.

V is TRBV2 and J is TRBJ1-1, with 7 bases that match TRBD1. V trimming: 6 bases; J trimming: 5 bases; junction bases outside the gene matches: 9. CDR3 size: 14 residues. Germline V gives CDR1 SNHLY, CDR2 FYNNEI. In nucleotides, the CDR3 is TGTGCCAGCAGCTCGACAGGGAGAGGGACTGAAGCTTTCTTT. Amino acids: CASSSTGRGTEAFF.

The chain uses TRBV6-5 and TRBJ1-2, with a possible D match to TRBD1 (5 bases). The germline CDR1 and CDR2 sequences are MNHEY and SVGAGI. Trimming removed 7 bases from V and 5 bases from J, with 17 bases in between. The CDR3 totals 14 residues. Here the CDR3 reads CASTEGAGKYGYTF. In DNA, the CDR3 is TGTGCCAGCACCGAAGGTGCAGGGAAGTATGGCTACACCTTC.

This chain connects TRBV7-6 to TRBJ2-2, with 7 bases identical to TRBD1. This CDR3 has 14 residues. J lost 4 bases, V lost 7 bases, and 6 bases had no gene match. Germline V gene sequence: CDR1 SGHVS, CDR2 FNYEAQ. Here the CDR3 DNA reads TGTGCCAGCACCCCGACAGGGCGCACCGGGGAGCTGTTTTTT. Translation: CASTPTGRTGELFF.

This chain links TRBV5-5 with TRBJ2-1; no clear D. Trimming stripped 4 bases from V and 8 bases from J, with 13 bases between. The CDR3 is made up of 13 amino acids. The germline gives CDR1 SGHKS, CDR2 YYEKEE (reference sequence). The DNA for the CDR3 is TGTGCCAGCAGCCCCGAGGACCGGGATGAGCAGTTCTTC. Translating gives CASSPEDRDEQFF.

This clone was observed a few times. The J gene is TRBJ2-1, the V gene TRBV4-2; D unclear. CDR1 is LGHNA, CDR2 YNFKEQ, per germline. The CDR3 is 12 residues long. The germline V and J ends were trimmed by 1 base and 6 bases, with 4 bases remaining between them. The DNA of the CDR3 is TGTGCCAGCAGCCAAGTCGGCAATGAGCAGTTCTTC. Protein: CASSQVGNEQFF.

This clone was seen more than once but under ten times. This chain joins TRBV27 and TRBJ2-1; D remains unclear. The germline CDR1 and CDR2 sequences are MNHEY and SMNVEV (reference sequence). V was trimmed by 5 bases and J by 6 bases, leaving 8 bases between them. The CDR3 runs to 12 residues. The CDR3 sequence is CASSGDFNEQFF. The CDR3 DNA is TGTGCCAGCAGTGGCGACTTCAATGAGCAGTTCTTC.

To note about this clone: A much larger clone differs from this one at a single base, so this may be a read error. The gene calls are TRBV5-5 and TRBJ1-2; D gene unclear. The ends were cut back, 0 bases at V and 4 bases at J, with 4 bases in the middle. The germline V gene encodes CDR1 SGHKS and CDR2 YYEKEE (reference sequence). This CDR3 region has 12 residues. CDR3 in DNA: TGTGCCAGCAGCTTGGGTGGCTATGGCTACACCTTC. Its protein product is CASSLGGYGYTF. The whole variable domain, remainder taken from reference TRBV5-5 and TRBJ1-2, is DAGVTQSPTHLIKTRGQQVTLRCSPISGHKSVSWYQQVLGQGPQFIFQYYEKEERGRGNFPDRFSARQFPNYSSELNVNALLLGDSALYLCASSLGGYGYTFGSGTRLTVV.

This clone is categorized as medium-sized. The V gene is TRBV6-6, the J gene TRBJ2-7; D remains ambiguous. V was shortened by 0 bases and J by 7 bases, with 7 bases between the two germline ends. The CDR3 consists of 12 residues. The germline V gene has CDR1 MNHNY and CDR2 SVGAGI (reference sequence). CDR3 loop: CASSYSAGEQYF. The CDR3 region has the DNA TGTGCCAGCAGTTACTCAGCCGGAGAGCAGTACTTC.

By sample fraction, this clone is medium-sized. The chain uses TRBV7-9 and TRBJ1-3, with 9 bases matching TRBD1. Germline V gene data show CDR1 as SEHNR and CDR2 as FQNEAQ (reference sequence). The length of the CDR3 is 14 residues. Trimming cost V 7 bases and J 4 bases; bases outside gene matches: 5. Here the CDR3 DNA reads TGTGCCAGCACCCCGGACAGGGGCGGAAACACCATATATTTT. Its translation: CASTPDRGGNTIYF.

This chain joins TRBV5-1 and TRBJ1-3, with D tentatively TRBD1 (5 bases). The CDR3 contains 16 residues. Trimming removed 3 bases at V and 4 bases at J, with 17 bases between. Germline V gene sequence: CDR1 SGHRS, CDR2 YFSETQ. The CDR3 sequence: CASSYRPGDEGNTIYF. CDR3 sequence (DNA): TGCGCCAGCAGCTACCGTCCGGGGGATGAAGGAAACACCATATATTTT.

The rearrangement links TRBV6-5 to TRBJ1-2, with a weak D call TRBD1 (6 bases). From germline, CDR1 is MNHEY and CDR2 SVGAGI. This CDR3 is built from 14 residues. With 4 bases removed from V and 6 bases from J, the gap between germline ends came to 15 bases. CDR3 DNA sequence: TGTGCCAGCAGTTCCACACAGGGAAGACATGGCTACACCTTC. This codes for CASSSTQGRHGYTF.

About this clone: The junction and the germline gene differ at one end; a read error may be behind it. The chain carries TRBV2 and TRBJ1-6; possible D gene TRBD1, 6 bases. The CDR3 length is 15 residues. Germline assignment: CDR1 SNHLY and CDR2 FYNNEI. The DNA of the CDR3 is TGTACCAGCAGTTCAGGGGTTAGCTATAATTCACCCCTCCACTTT. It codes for CTSSSGVSYNSPLHF.

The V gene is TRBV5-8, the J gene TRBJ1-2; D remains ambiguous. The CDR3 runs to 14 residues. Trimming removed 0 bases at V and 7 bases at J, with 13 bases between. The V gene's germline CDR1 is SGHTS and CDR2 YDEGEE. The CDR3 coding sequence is TGTGCCAGCAGCTTGGAAGCAGGTCTAGGTGGCTACACCTTC. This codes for CASSLEAGLGGYTF.

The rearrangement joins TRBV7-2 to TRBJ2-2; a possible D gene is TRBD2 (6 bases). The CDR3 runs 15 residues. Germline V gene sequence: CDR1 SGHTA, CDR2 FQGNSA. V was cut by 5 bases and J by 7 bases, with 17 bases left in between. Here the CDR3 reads CASSTGLISFGELFF. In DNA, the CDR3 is TGTGCCAGCAGCACGGGACTCATAAGCTTCGGGGAGCTGTTTTTT.

The CDR3 DNA reads TGTGCCAGCAGCCCGGAAGGTAGCGGTAGCTCCTACAATGAGCAGTTCTTC. It codes for CASSPEGSGSSYNEQFF. The chain carries TRBV5-6 and TRBJ2-1; D is perhaps TRBD2 (6 bases). Germline CDR1 reads SGHDT; CDR2 reads YYEEEE. This CDR3 contains 17 residues. V was trimmed by 4 bases and J by 0 bases, leaving 17 bases between them.

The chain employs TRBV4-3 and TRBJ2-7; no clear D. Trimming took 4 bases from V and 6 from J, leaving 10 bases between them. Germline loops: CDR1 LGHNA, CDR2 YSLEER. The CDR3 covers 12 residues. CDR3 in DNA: TGCGCCAGCAGCCTAGGGCCCGGCGAGCAGTACTTC. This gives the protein CASSLGPGEQYF.

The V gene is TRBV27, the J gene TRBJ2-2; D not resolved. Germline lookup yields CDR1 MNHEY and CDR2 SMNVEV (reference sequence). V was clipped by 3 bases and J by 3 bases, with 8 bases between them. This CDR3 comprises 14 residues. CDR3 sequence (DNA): TGTGCCAGCAGTTTCTTCGTGGACACCGGGGAGCTGTTTTTT. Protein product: CASSFFVDTGELFF.

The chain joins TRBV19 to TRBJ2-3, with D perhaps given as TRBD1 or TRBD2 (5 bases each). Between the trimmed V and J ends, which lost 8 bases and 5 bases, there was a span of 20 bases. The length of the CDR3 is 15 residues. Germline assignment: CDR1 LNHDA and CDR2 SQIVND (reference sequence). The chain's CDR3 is CASAPGAYLEDTQYF. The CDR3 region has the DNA TGTGCCAGTGCCCCCGGGGCATACCTAGAAGATACGCAGTATTTT.

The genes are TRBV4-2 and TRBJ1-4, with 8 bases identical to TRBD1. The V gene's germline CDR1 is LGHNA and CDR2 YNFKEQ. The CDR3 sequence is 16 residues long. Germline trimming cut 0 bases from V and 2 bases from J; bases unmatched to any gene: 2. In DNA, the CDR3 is TGTGCCAGCAGCCAAGAATGGACAGGGACTAATGAAAAACTGTTTTTT. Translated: CASSQEWTGTNEKLFF.

The CDR3 nucleotides are TGTGCCAGCAGCGTTCTCCCCGGGACAGGGGAAAACTATGGCTACACCTTC. This gives the protein CASSVLPGTGENYGYTF. This rearrangement joins TRBV9 to TRBJ1-2; 10 bases are shared with TRBD1. Trimming took 2 bases from V and 2 from J; bases not matched to a gene: 9. There are 17 residues in the CDR3. Germline CDR1 reads SGDLS; CDR2 reads YYNGEE.

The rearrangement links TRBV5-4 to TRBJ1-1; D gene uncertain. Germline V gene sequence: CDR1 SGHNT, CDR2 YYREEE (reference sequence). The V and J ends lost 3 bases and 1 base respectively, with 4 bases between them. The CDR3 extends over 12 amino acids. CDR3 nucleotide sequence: TGTGCCAGCAGCTGGCCGAACACTGAAGCTTTCTTT. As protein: CASSWPNTEAFF.

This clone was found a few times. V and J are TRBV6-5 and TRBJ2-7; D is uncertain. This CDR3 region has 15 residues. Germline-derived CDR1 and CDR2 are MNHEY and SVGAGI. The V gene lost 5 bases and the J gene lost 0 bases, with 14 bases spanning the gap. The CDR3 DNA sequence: TGTGCCAGCAGTCCCGAAGGGCAGCCCTCCTACGAGCAGTACTTC. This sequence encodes CASSPEGQPSYEQYF.

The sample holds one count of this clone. The DNA of the CDR3 is TGCGCCAGCAGCCAATGGGAGCCGGGACTCTCTAATGAAAAACTGTTTTTT. Its protein is CASSQWEPGLSNEKLFF. The V call is TRBV4-3, the J call TRBJ1-4, with a possible D match to TRBD1 (5 bases). CDR1 and CDR2 from the germline V gene are LGHNA and YSLEER. The CDR3 has 17 amino acids. The V gene lost 2 bases and the J gene lost 3 bases, with 16 bases spanning the gap.

CDR3 DNA sequence: TGCGCCAGCAGTATTCCGACTAGCGGGGGGGCCAATCATAAATCCTACGAGCAGTACTTC. Encoded protein: CASSIPTSGGANHKSYEQYF. This chain connects TRBV10-1 to TRBJ2-7; 14 positions agree with TRBD2. Germline CDR1 reads WNHNN; CDR2 reads SYGVQD (reference sequence). V gave up 5 bases and J gave up 1 base; unmatched junction bases: 16. The CDR3 has 20 amino acids.

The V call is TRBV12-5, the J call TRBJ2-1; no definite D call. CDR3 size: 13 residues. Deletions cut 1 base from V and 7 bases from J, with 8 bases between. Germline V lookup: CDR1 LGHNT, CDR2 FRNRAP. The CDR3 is CASGLGLWNEQFF. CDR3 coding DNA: TGTGCTAGTGGTTTGGGCCTTTGGAATGAGCAGTTCTTC.

CDR3 region: CASSARGTEAFF. The CDR3 nucleotides are TGTGCCAGCAGCGCAAGGGGGACTGAAGCTTTCTTT. This chain connects TRBV9 to TRBJ1-1, with a possible D match to TRBD1 (6 bases). Trimming took off 3 bases at V and 5 bases at J, with 8 bases between the two ends. Germline CDR1 is SGDLS and CDR2 is YYNGEE. The CDR3 runs 12 residues. The whole variable domain, remainder taken from reference TRBV9 and TRBJ1-1, is DSGVTQTPKHLITATGQRVTLRCSPRSGDLSVYWYQQSLDQGLQFLIQYYNGEERAKGNILERFSAQQFPDLHSELNLSSLELGDSALYFCASSARGTEAFFGQGTRLTVV.

CDR3 residues: CASEALEQYF. The CDR3 bases are TGTGCCAGCGAAGCTTTGGAGCAGTACTTC. This sequence joins TRBV5-5 and TRBJ2-7, with no clear D. Germline CDR1 SGHKS, CDR2 YYEKEE (reference sequence). V dropped 7 bases and J dropped 7 bases, with 9 bases sitting between them. The CDR3 runs 10 residues.